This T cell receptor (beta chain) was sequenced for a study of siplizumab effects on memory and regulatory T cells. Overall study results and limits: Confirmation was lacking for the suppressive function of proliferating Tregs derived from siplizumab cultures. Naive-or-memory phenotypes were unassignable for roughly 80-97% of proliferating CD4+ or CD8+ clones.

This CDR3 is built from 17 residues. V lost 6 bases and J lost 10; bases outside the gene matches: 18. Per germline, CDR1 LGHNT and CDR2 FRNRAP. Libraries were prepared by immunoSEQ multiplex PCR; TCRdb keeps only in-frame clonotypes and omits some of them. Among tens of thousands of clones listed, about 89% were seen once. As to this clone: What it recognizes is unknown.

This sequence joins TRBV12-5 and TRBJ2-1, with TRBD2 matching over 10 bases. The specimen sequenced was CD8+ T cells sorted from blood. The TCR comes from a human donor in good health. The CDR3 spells CASGPPEAGGPIYEQFF. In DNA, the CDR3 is TGTGCTAGTGGCCCTCCCGAAGCGGGAGGGCCTATTTACGAGCAGTTCTTC. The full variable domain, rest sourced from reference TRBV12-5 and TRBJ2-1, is DARVTQTPRHKVTEMGQEVTMRCQPILGHNTVFWYRQTMMQGLELLAYFRNRAPLDDSGMPKDRFSAEMPDATLATLKIQPSEPRDSAVYFCASGPPEAGGPIYEQFFGPGTRLTVL.